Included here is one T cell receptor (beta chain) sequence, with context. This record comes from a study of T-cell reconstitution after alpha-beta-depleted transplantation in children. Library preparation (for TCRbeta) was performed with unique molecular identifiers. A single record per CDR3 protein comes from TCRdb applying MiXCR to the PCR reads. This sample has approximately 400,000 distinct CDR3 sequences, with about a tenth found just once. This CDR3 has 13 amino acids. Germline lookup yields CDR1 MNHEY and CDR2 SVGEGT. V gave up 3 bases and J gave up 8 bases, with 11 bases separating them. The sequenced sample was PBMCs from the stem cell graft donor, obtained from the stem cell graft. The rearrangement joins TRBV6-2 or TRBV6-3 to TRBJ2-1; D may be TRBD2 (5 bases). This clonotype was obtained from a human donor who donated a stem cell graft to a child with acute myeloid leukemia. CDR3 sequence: CASSYSSSDEQFF. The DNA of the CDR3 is TGTGCCAGCAGTTATTCTAGCAGCGATGAGCAGTTCTTC.